These 5 T cell receptor beta chains share one sample of origin, sequenced in a study of spatial heterogeneity in lung cancer. Overall study results and limits: Mutation tallies in tumors tracked expanded intratumoral alpha and beta TCR counts.

As for time point: sample taken at primary tumor resection. Each CDR3 protein gets one entry after TCRdb re-called the 5' RACE reads with MiXCR. The table shows about 29,000 distinct CDR3 sequences, with about 7.6% occurring only once. No antigen has been identified for these receptors. The specimen comprised lung tumor tissue, sampled at surgery. These receptors all stem from a male donor with early-stage non-small cell lung cancer.

This clonotype was detected once. This rearrangement joins TRBV29-1 to TRBJ2-5; tentatively, D is TRBD1 (6 bases). The V gene's germline CDR1 is SQVTM and CDR2 ANQGSEA. CDR3 length: 12 amino acids. V was trimmed by 7 bases and J by 6 bases, leaving 15 bases between them. The CDR3 DNA is TGCAGCGCCGGACAGCGCCTCCAGACCCAGTACTTC. It yields the protein CSAGQRLQTQYF.

This clonotype was seen repeatedly, ten times or more. CDR3 amino acids: CASSVGYNEQFF. The CDR3 DNA is TGTGCCAGCAGCGTAGGATACAATGAGCAGTTCTTC. This chain uses TRBV9 with TRBJ2-1; no clear D gene. The CDR3 consists of 12 residues. Germline values: CDR1 SGDLS, CDR2 YYNGEE. V lost 0 bases and J lost 4, with 2 bases in between.

There are many counts of this clonotype. The V gene is TRBV28, the J gene TRBJ1-5, with TRBD1 identical over 7 bases. The CDR3 loop spans 15 amino acids. CDR1 is MDHEN, CDR2 SYDVKM, per germline. The ends lost 2 bases at V and 1 base at J; junction bases unmatched: 2. The CDR3 coding sequence is TGTGCCAGCAGTTTAAGGGGGCCGAGCAATCAGCCCCAGCATTTT. This encodes CASSLRGPSNQPQHF.

This clonotype has ten or more counts. The chain combines TRBV15 with TRBJ1-4; possibly TRBD1 for D (5 bases). The germline CDR1 and CDR2 sequences are LNHNV and YYDKDF (reference sequence). The CDR3 totals 13 residues. V dropped 9 bases and J dropped 12 bases, with 20 bases sitting between them. As DNA, the CDR3 is TGTGCCACGGAAAGGGACTTAGGAGTGGAACTGTTTTTT. Protein product: CATERDLGVELFF.

This sequence joins TRBV10-3 and TRBJ2-7; D gene unclear. CDR1 and CDR2 from the germline V gene are ENHRY and SYGVKD. This CDR3 spans 11 amino acids. Trimming took 3 bases from V and 3 from J, leaving 3 bases between them. The DNA for the CDR3 is TGTGCCATCAGTGACGTCTACGAGCAGTACTTC. Translating gives CAISDVYEQYF.